This T cell receptor beta chain is from a study of T-cell memory formation after mild COVID-19. Study overall: Most TCR clusters belonged to a single donor.

Overall study findings and caveats: In second-wave clones peaking day 37, SARS-CoV-2 specificity remained unconfirmed. Later expanders leaned CD4+, whereas day 15 to 85 contracting clones were balanced CD4/CD8. CD4+ contracting clones were mainly CM and EM; CD8+ ones, EMRA.

Per germline, CDR1 MNHEY and CDR2 SVGAGI. V was clipped by 3 bases and J by 0 bases; unmatched bases: 4. The CDR3 is 16 residues long. For this clonotype: Its antigen is not known.

A single record per CDR3 protein comes from TCRdb applying MiXCR to the 5' RACE reads. Among 400,000 or so distinct CDR3 sequences listed, around 18% were seen once. This chain uses TRBV6-5 with TRBJ2-3, with 9 positions matching TRBD1. Sequencing was done on a sample of PBMCs or a T cell subset sorted from them (not recorded which). The sequence came from an adult woman who had mild COVID-19 (a few samples of this study predate the infection). Cell type and time point are not known. CDR3: CASSYSGQGSTDTQYF. The CDR3 DNA reads TGTGCCAGCAGTTATTCGGGACAGGGTAGCACAGATACGCAGTATTTT.